This T cell receptor (beta chain) came from a study of CD4 T cells in relation to SARS-CoV-2 and coronaviruses. Study background: ViraFEST: roughly ten-day antigen culture of PBMCs, then TCR beta CDR3 sequencing.

CD4+ T cells from unexposed donors were obtained before the COVID-19 pandemic (2011-2018). After approximately 10 days of culture, CD4+ T cells were isolated. The J segment lost 4 bases and the V segment lost 5 bases, leaving 6 bases of the junction unmatched. This CDR3 is built from 14 residues. Germline V gene lookup returns CDR1 MNHEY and CDR2 SVGAGI. A note on this clone: Its antigen is not known.

Generated by immunoSEQ multiplex PCR, the TCRdb table keeps only in-frame clones and is missing some. The sample consists of 20,000 to 25,000 clones, approximately 82% of them appearing once. Sequencing used CD4+ T cells from PBMCs, cultured in vitro. The receptor was derived from a human donor in good health. J is TRBJ2-3 and V is TRBV6-5; 7 bases map to TRBD2. CDR3 nucleotides: TGTGCCAGCAGTAGGACTAGTACATCAGATACGCAGTATTTT. Translated: CASSRTSTSDTQYF.